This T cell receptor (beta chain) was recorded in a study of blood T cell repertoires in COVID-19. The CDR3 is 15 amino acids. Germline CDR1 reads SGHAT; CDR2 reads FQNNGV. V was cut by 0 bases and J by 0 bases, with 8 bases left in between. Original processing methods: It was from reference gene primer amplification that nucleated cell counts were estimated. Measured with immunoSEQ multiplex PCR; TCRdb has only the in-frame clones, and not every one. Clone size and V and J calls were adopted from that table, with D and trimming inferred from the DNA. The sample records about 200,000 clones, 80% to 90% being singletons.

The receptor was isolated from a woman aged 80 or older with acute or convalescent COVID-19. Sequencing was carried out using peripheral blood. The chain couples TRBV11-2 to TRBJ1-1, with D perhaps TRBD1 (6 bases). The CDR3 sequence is CASSLEGGVNTEAFF. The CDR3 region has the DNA TGTGCCAGCAGCTTAGAAGGGGGAGTGAACACTGAAGCTTTCTTT.